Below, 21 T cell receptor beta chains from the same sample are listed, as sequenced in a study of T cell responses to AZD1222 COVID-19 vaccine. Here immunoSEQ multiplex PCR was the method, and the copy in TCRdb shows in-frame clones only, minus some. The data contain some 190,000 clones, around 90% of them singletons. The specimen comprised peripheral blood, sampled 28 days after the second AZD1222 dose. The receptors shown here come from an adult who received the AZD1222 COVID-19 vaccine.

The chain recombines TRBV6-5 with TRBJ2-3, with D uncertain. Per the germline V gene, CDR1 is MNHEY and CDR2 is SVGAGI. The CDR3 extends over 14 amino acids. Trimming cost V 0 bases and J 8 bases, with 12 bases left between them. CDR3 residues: CASSYSGDPFTQYF. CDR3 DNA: TGTGCCAGCAGTTACTCTGGGGATCCTTTTACGCAGTATTTT.

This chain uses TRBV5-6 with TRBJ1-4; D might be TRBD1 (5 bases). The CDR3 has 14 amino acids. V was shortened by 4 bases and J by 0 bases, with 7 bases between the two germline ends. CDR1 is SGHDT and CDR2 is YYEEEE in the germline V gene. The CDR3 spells CASSKTATNEKLFF. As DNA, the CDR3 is TGTGCCAGCAGCAAGACAGCAACTAATGAAAAACTGTTTTTT.

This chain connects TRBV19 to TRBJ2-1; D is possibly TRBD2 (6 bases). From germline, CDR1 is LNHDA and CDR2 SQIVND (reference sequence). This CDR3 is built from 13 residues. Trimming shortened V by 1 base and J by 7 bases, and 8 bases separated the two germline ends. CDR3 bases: TGTGCCAGTAGTATAGCGGAGGGGAATGAGCAGTTCTTC. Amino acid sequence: CASSIAEGNEQFF. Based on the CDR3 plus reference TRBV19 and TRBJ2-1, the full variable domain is DGGITQSPKYLFRKEGQNVTLSCEQNLNHDAMYWYRQDPGQGLRLIYYSQIVNDFQKGDIAEGYSVSREKKESFPLTVTSAQKNPTAFYLCASSIAEGNEQFFGPGTRLTVL.

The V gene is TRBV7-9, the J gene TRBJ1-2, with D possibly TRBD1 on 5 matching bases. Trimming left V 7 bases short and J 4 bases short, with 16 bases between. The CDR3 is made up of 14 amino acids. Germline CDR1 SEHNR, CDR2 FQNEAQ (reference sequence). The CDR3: CASTEAGLIYGYTF. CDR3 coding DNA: TGTGCCAGCACCGAAGCGGGACTGATCTATGGCTACACCTTC.

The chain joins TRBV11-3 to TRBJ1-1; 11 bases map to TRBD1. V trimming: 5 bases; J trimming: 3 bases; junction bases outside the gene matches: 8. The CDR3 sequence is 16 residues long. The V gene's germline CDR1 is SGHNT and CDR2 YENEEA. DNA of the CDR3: TGTGCCAGCAGCGAGGGACAGGGGGGTTTTGACACTGAAGCTTTCTTT. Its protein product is CASSEGQGGFDTEAFF.

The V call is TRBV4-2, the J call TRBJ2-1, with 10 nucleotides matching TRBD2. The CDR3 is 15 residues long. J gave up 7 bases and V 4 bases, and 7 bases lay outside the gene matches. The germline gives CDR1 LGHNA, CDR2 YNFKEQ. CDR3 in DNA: TGTGCCAGCAGCCGAGCGGGGGGGCTTCGGAATGAGCAGTTCTTC. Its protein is CASSRAGGLRNEQFF.

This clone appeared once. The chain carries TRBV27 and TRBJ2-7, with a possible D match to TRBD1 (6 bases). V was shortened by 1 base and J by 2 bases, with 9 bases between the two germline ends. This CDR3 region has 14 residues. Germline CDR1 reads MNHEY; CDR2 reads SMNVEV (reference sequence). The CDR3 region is CASSLLPGAYEQYF. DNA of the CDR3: TGTGCCAGCAGTTTATTGCCAGGGGCCTACGAGCAGTACTTC.

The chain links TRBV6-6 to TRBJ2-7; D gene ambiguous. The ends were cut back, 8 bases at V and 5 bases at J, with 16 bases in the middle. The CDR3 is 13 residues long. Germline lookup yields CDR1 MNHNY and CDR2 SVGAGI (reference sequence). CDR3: CASVDAPADEQYF. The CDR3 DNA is TGTGCCAGCGTGGATGCCCCGGCGGACGAGCAGTACTTC.

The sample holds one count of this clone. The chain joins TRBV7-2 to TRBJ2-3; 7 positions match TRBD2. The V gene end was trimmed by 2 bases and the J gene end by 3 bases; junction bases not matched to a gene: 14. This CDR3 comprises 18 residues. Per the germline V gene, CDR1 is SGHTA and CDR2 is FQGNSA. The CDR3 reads CASSLSPTAGARTDTQYF. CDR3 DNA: TGTGCCAGCAGCTTATCCCCTACGGCGGGAGCAAGGACAGATACGCAGTATTTT.

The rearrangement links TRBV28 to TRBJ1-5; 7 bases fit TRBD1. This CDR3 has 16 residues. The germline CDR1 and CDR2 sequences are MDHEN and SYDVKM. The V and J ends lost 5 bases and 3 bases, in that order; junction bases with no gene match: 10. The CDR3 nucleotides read TGTGCCAGCAGTCCATCTGGACAGGCCAACAATCAGCCCCAGCATTTT. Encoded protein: CASSPSGQANNQPQHF.

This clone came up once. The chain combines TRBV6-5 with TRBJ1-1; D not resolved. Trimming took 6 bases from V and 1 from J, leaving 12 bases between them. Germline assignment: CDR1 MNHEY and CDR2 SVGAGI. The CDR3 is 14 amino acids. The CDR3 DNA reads TGTGCCAGCAGACATTCCTCTAAGAACACTGAAGCTTTCTTT. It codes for CASRHSSKNTEAFF.

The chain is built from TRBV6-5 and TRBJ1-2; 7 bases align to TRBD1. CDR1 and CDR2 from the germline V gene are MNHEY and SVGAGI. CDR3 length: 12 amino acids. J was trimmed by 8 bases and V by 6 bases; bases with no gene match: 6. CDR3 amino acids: CASSFPGQGYTF. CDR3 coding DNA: TGTGCCAGCAGCTTTCCGGGACAGGGCTACACCTTC.

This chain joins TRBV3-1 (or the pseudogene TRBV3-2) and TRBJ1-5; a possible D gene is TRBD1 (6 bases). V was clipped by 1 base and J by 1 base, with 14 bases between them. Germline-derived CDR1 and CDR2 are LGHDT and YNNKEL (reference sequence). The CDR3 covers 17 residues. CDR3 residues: CASSQGLQGRSNQPQHF. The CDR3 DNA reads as TGTGCCAGCAGCCAAGGGTTACAGGGTCGAAGCAATCAGCCCCAGCATTTT.

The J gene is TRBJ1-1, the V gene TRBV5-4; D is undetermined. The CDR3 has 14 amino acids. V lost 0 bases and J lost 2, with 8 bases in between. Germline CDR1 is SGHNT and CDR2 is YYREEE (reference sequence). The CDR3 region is CASSLGLRNTEAFF. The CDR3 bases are TGTGCCAGCAGCTTGGGACTGAGAAACACTGAAGCTTTCTTT. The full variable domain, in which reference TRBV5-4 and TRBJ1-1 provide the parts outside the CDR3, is ETGVTQSPTHLIKTRGQQVTLRCSSQSGHNTVSWYQQALGQGPQFIFQYYREEENGRGNFPPRFSGLQFPNYSSELNVNALELDDSALYLCASSLGLRNTEAFFGQGTRLTVV.

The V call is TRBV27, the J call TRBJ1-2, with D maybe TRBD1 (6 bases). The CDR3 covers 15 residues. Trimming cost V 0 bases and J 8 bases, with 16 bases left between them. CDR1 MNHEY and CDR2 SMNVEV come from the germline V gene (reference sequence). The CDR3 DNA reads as TGTGCCAGCAGTTTATCAGGGGGGGGCCGATGGGGCTACACCTTC. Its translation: CASSLSGGGRWGYTF.

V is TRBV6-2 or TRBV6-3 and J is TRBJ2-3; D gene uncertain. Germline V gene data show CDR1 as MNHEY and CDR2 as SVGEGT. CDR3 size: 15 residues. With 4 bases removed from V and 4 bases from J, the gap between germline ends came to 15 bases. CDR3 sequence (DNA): TGTGCCAGCAGTTTAACTACTGGAGTGGCAGATACGCAGTATTTT. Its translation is CASSLTTGVADTQYF.

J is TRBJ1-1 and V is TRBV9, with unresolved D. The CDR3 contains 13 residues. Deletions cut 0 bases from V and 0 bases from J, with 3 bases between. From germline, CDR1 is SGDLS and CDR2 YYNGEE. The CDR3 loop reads CASSVVMNTEAFF. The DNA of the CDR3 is TGTGCCAGCAGCGTAGTAATGAACACTGAAGCTTTCTTT.

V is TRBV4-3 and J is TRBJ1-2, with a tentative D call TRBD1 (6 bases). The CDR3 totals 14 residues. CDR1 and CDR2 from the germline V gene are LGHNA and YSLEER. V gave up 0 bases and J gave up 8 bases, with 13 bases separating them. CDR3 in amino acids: CASSQDNRAGGYTF. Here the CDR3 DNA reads TGCGCCAGCAGCCAAGATAACAGGGCGGGAGGCTACACCTTC.

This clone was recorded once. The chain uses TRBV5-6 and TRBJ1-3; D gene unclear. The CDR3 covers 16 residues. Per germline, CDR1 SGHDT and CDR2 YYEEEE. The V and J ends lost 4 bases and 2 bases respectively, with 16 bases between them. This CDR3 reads CASSPPSMGTGNTIYF. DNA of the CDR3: TGTGCCAGCAGCCCCCCCTCGATGGGGACTGGAAACACCATATATTTT.

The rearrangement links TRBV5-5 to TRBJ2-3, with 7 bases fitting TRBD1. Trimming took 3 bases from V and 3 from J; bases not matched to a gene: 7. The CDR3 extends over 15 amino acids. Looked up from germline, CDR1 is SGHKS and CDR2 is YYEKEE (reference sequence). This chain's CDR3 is CASSSQTGRTDTQYF. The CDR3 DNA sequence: TGTGCCAGCAGCTCCCAGACAGGGCGGACAGATACGCAGTATTTT.

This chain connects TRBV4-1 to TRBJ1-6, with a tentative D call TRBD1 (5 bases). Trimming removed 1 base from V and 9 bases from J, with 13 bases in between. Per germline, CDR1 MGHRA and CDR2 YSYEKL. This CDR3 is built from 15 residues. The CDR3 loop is CASSQAAGTTSPLHF. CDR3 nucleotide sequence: TGCGCCAGCAGCCAAGCCGCAGGGACGACTTCACCCCTCCACTTT.